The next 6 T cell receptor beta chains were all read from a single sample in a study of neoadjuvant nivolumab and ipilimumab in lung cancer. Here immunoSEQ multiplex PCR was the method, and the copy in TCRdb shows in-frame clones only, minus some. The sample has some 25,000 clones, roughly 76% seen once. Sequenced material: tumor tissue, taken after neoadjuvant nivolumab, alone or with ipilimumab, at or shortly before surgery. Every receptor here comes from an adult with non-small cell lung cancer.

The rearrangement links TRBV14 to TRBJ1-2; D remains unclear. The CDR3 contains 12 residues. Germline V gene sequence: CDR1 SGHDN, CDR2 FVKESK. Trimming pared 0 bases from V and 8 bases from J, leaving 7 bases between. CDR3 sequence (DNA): TGTGCCAGCAGCCAAGATCGGGTCGGCTACACCTTC. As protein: CASSQDRVGYTF. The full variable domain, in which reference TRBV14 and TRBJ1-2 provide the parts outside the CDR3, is EAGVTQFPSHSVIEKGQTVTLRCDPISGHDNLYWYRRVMGKEIKFLLHFVKESKQDESGMPNNRFLAERTGGTYSTLKVQPAELEDSGVYFCASSQDRVGYTFGSGTRLTVV.

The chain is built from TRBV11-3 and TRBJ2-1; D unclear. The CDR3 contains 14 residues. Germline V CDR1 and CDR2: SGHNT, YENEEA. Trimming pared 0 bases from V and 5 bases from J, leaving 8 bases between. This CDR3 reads CASSLDLGNNEQFF. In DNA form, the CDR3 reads TGTGCCAGCAGCTTAGATTTGGGAAACAATGAGCAGTTCTTC. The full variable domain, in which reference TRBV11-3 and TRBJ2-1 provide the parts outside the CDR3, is EAGVVQSPRYKIIEKKQPVAFWCNPISGHNTLYWYLQNLGQGPELLIRYENEEAVDDSQLPKDRFSAERLKGVDSTLKIQPAELGDSAVYLCASSLDLGNNEQFFGPGTRLTVL.

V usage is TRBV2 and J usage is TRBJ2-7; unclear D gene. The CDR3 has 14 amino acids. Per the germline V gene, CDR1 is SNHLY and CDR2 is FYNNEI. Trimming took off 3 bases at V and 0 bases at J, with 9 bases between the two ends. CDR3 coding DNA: TGTGCCAGCAGTGAGTGGCAGAGCTCCTACGAGCAGTACTTC. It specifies CASSEWQSSYEQYF.

The CDR3 reads CASRSDRSDSPLHF. Here the CDR3 DNA reads TGTGCCAGCAGGTCGGACAGATCAGATTCACCCCTCCACTTT. This chain uses TRBV6-6 with TRBJ1-6; maybe TRBD1 (6 bases). Trimming shortened V by 6 bases and J by 8 bases, and 14 bases separated the two germline ends. This CDR3 has 14 residues. Per the germline V gene, CDR1 is MNHNY and CDR2 is SVGAGI (reference sequence).

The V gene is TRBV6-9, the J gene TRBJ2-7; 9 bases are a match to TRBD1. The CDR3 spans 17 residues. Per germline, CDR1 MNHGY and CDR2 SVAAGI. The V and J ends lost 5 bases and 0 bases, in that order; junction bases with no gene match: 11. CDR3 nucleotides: TGTGCCAGCAGTCAACCAACAGGGGGCGTATCCTCCTACGAGCAGTACTTC. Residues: CASSQPTGGVSSYEQYF.

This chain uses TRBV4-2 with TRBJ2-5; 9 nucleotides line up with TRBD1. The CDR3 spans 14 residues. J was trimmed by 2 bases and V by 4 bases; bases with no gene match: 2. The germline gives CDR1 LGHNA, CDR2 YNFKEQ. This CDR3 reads CASSPDRGQETQYF. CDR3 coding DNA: TGTGCCAGCAGCCCCGACAGGGGGCAAGAGACCCAGTACTTC.